Following are 13 T cell receptor beta chains from one sample sequenced in a study of spatial heterogeneity in lung cancer. TCRdb reprocessed the 5' RACE reads with MiXCR, giving one entry per CDR3 protein. The table records about 82,000 distinct CDR3 sequences, over 10% of them present only once. The time point was: sample taken at primary tumor resection. Without sorting, whole RNA was sequenced from tumor, nontumor lung or frozen PBMC. The sequences come from PBMCs, collected at surgery. These receptors came from a male donor with early-stage non-small cell lung cancer.

CDR3 sequence: CASSLGPFLMSGANVLTF. In DNA, the CDR3 is TGTGCCAGCAGCTTGGGACCGTTCCTCATGTCTGGGGCCAACGTCCTGACTTTC. The rearrangement links TRBV7-2 to TRBJ2-6, with D perhaps being TRBD1 or TRBD2 (5 bases each). Trimming shortened V by 3 bases and J by 1 base, and 16 bases separated the two germline ends. In germline, CDR1 is SGHTA, CDR2 FQGNSA. CDR3 length equals 18 residues.

The sample holds a few counts of this clonotype. The chain carries TRBV20-1 and TRBJ2-3; D perhaps matches TRBD2 (6 bases). The V end lost 7 bases, the J end lost 5 bases, and 19 bases lay between the germline ends. The germline V gene has CDR1 DFQATT and CDR2 SNEGSKA (reference sequence). This CDR3 region has 14 residues. CDR3 DNA sequence: TGCAGTGGAGGTTGGGAGGTGACTGGAGATACGCAGTATTTT. Translation gives CSGGWEVTGDTQYF.

The gene calls are TRBV5-1 and TRBJ1-1; D unclear. Germline lookup yields CDR1 SGHRS and CDR2 YFSETQ. This CDR3 has 15 amino acids. V was clipped by 5 bases and J by 1 base, with 15 bases between them. The CDR3 nucleotides are TGCGCCAGCAGAGTGGACTCGGGGAGGAACACTGAAGCTTTCTTT. As protein: CASRVDSGRNTEAFF.

The chain uses TRBV12-3 or TRBV12-4 and TRBJ2-6; D may correspond to TRBD1 or TRBD2 (5 bases each). The CDR3 has 18 residues. Trimming left V 4 bases short and J 0 bases short, with 16 bases between. The CDR3: CASSYPGPISSGANVLTF. The DNA for the CDR3 is TGTGCCAGCAGTTACCCGGGACCGATAAGCTCTGGGGCCAACGTCCTGACTTTC.

V is TRBV5-4 and J is TRBJ1-1; D uncertain. Germline V lookup: CDR1 SGHNT, CDR2 YYREEE (reference sequence). The CDR3 is made up of 14 amino acids. The V and J ends lost 5 bases and 1 base respectively, with 12 bases between them. CDR3 nucleotides: TGTGCCAGCAGTTCCCTTGGAGGGAACACTGAAGCTTTCTTT. Translation: CASSSLGGNTEAFF.

The chain recombines TRBV20-1 with TRBJ2-1; 9 nucleotides align to TRBD2. Unmatched junction bases numbered 6, after V lost 0 bases and J lost 0 bases. The CDR3 spans 17 residues. CDR1 is DFQATT, CDR2 SNEGSKA, per germline (reference sequence). CDR3 sequence reads: CSARDAGGHRSYNEQFF. CDR3 DNA sequence: TGCAGTGCTAGAGATGCGGGGGGGCACCGCTCCTACAATGAGCAGTTCTTC.

The rearrangement joins TRBV20-1 to TRBJ1-6, with D possibly matching TRBD1 (5 bases). V was shortened by 0 bases and J by 9 bases, with 15 bases between the two germline ends. This CDR3 spans 15 amino acids. Germline V lookup: CDR1 DFQATT, CDR2 SNEGSKA (reference sequence). CDR3 in amino acids: CSARDEGRAPSPLHF. CDR3 bases: TGCAGTGCTAGAGATGAGGGCAGGGCACCTTCACCCCTCCACTTT.

This clonotype came up a few times. The genes are TRBV7-8 and TRBJ1-2, with D perhaps matching TRBD1 (5 bases). The V and J ends lost 2 bases and 2 bases respectively, with 15 bases between them. This CDR3 is built from 16 residues. CDR1 is SGHVS, CDR2 FQNEAQ, per germline. CDR3 bases: TGTGCCAGCAGCTTAATGGCAGGGTCCGGCAACTATGGCTACACCTTC. Translation gives CASSLMAGSGNYGYTF.

This clonotype showed up many times. This chain links TRBV5-1 with TRBJ2-5, with D possibly matching TRBD1 (5 bases). Trimming stripped 4 bases from V and 4 bases from J, with 17 bases between. The CDR3 spans 15 residues. CDR1 SGHRS and CDR2 YFSETQ come from the germline V gene. CDR3 nucleotide sequence: TGCGCCAGCAGCCTCGGCAGGGCAAGGGTAGAGACCCAGTACTTC. It yields the protein CASSLGRARVETQYF.

At least ten counts were recorded for this clonotype. Here the CDR3 reads CASSGQGTDTQYF. In nucleotides, the CDR3 is TGTGCCAGCAGCGGCCAGGGAACAGATACGCAGTATTTT. The chain links TRBV7-2 to TRBJ2-3; tentative D call: TRBD1 (5 bases). CDR3 length equals 13 residues. The germline gives CDR1 SGHTA, CDR2 FQGNSA. The V end lost 5 bases, the J end lost 3 bases, and 9 bases lay between the germline ends. The whole variable domain, remainder taken from reference TRBV7-2 and TRBJ2-3, is GAGVSQSPSNKVTEKGKDVELRCDPISGHTALYWYRQSLGQGLEFLIYFQGNSAPDKSGLPSDRFSAERTGGSVSTLTIQRTQQEDSAVYLCASSGQGTDTQYFGPGTRLTVL.

This clonotype was counted at least ten times. CDR3 DNA: TGCAGTGCTCCCGTCGGCAGCCTGAACACTGAAGCTTTCTTT. Translation: CSAPVGSLNTEAFF. The chain couples TRBV20-1 to TRBJ1-1; D is uncertain. V was clipped by 5 bases and J by 0 bases, with 13 bases between them. Germline V gene lookup returns CDR1 DFQATT and CDR2 SNEGSKA (reference sequence). The CDR3 sequence is 14 residues long.

This clonotype was counted once. The chain carries TRBV29-1 and TRBJ2-1; 7 bases are a match to TRBD1. Germline-derived CDR1 and CDR2 are SQVTM and ANQGSEA. The CDR3 runs to 14 residues. The trim removed 8 bases at V and 6 bases at J, leaving 13 bases unmatched. The CDR3 sequence is CSTTGQVAPNEQFF. The CDR3 DNA reads TGCAGCACGACCGGACAGGTTGCCCCCAATGAGCAGTTCTTC.

V and J are TRBV3-1 and TRBJ2-7; 9 bases are a match to TRBD1. CDR1 and CDR2 (germline): LGHDT, YNNKEL (reference sequence). V shed 4 bases and J 5 bases; nucleotides not matched to a gene: 12. This CDR3 contains 16 residues. In DNA form, the CDR3 reads TGTGCCAGCAGCCTCTCCCCCGGGACAGGGACAGACGAGCAGTACTTC. Translation gives CASSLSPGTGTDEQYF.